These 4 T cell receptor beta chains were sequenced from one sample in a study of cytomegalovirus exposure and HLA in healthy donors. Profiling relied on immunoSEQ multiplex PCR, and the TCRdb table lists in-frame clones only, not all of them. The sample has about 330,000 clones, about nine tenths seen once. Sample: PBMCs. These receptor sequences come from a woman under 30 in good health and CMV-seronegative.

V usage is TRBV14 and J usage is TRBJ2-5, with TRBD2 identical over 11 bases. V lost 0 bases to trimming and J lost 5 bases; unmatched junction nucleotides: 20. The CDR3 loop spans 21 amino acids. Germline V gene lookup returns CDR1 SGHDN and CDR2 FVKESK. CDR3 coding DNA: TGTGCCAGCAGCCAAGATCTGGGGGGCGTCGCCTCGGCTAGCGGGAGGGAGACCCAGTACTTC. Protein sequence: CASSQDLGGVASASGRETQYF.

The V call is TRBV5-1, the J call TRBJ2-7, with a tentative D call TRBD1 (6 bases). Germline lookup yields CDR1 SGHRS and CDR2 YFSETQ. The V and J ends lost 5 bases and 3 bases respectively, with 12 bases between them. The CDR3 is 13 residues long. The CDR3 bases are TGCGCCAGCAGGACAGGAGATGTCTACGAGCAGTACTTC. Translation: CASRTGDVYEQYF. Combining the CDR3 with reference TRBV5-1 and TRBJ2-7 gives the whole variable domain KAGVTQTPRYLIKTRGQQVTLSCSPISGHRSVSWYQQTPGQGLQFLFEYFSETQRNKGNFPGRFSGRQFSNSRSEMNVSTLELGDSALYLCASRTGDVYEQYFGPGTRLTVT.

This chain joins TRBV6-5 and TRBJ2-1; 7 nucleotides align to TRBD1. The CDR3 length is 13 residues. With 7 bases clipped from V and 9 bases from J, the junction kept 9 bases outside the gene matches. Germline assignment: CDR1 MNHEY and CDR2 SVGAGI. CDR3 DNA: TGTGCCAGCACCTACGACAGGGTTGGTGAGCAGTTCTTC. Protein product: CASTYDRVGEQFF.

This sequence joins TRBV2 and TRBJ2-7, with no clear D. The V gene lost 6 bases and the J gene lost 0 bases, with 21 bases spanning the gap. The CDR3 is 17 residues long. The V gene's germline CDR1 is SNHLY and CDR2 FYNNEI. CDR3 nucleotide sequence: TGTGCCAGCAGCGTGGGTGGCGAGAGTTTAGCCTCCTACGAGCAGTACTTC. It is translated as CASSVGGESLASYEQYF.